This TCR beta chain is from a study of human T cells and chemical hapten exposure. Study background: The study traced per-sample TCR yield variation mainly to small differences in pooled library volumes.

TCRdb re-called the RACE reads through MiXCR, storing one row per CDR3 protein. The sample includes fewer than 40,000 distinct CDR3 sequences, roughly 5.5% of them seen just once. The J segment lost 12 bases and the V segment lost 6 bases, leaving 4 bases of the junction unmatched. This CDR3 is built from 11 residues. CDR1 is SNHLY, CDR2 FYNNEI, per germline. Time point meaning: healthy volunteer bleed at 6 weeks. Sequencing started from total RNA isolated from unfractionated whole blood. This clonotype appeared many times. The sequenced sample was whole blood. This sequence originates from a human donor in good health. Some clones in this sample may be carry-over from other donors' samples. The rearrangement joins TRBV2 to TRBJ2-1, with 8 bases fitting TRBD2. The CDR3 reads CASRARGGQFF. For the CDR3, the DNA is TGTGCCAGCAGAGCTCGGGGGGGGCAGTTCTTC. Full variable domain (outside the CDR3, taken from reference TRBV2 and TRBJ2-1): EPEVTQTPSHQVTQMGQEVILRCVPISNHLYFYWYRQILGQKVEFLVSFYNNEISEKSEIFDDQFSVERPDGSNFTLKIRSTKLEDSAMYFCASRARGGQFFGPGTRLTVL.